This T cell receptor beta chain was sequenced for a study of T cell responses to AZD1222 COVID-19 vaccine (dated by TCRdb to the early 2020s). Regarding the complete study: AZD1222 recipients whose second dose came at about 4 weeks and those whose second dose came at about 12 weeks were combined into one group, since spike-specific TCR depth and breadth did not differ between the two schedules. A total of 240 or so trial participants underwent TCR sequencing, of whom more than 200 had received two doses of AZD1222 and around 25 had received two doses of the MenACWY control vaccine. Trial participants were enrolled by age into subgroups of 18-55, 56-69 and 70-plus years, and around 150, 28 and 57 TCR-sequenced participants, respectively, were included in these subgroups. The study at large found these results: Because no day 14 peak-response samples were available, repertoires were characterized only after the peak T cell response. The 56-69-year group was small, and its depth increase did not reach significance, likely because of low power. Participants were mostly white British and included more females than males, and it was suggested by the authors that clonal diversity may have been underestimated. The whole spike protein was spanned by vaccine-associated CD4 TCRs, and dominant responses were seen in regions 160-218 and 743-854. A significant rise in spike-specific TCR breadth and depth was observed after two AZD1222 doses relative to day 0 and relative to MenACWY recipients. Conclusions about previously exposed vaccinees were limited because only six or seven AZD1222 recipients were SARS-CoV-2 seropositive at baseline. Reportedly, close to half of the unique spike-specific TCRs recognized epitopes lying outside the regions that are mutated in the B.1.351 and B.1.1.7 variants.

The CDR3 regions of human TCRbeta chains were analyzed by immunosequencing. The paper's processing steps were these. TCRs in the repertoires were compared against a reference library of SARS-CoV-2-specific TCRs that had been generated with the MIRA antigen-specificity platform. Breadth meant the fraction of unique TCRs that were SARS-CoV-2-associated, whereas depth meant the fraction of total T cells that were SARS-CoV-2-associated. Using the MIRA data, every spike-specific TCR was mapped to the spike region that the TCR reacted to and assigned to either a CD4 or a CD8 class. Log10-transformed breadth and depth values were compared by one-way ANOVA with Sidak's multiple comparisons tests. TCRdb took over this immuneACCESS table, retaining in-frame rearrangements with V and J assigned. Such tables are incomplete; in checked studies, under half of the missing clones stem from an unresolved V gene, and the remainder is unexplained. That table supplies the V and J calls and clone size; D and trimming were determined from the DNA. For this sample there are about 160,000 clones; about nine tenths appear just once. The ten most abundant clones make up around 5.5% of the sample.

Notes on this clone: Its antigen is unknown. No base-level quality is on record; no much larger clone is a single base apart.

In the paper's terms, the time point label means: baseline before first vaccination. Samples from vaccinated people were obtained from the UK trials COV001 and COV002, which included a single-blind randomized controlled phase 2/3 trial of AZD1222 (ChAdOx1 nCoV-19) in healthy adults. Trial participant PBMC samples were collected at day 0 and day 28 after the second dose for TCRbeta chain sequencing. Compared with germline, V lacks 4 bases and J lacks 7 bases; bases without a gene match: 18. CDR1 LNHDA and CDR2 SQIVND are derived from the germline V gene (reference sequence). The CDR3 spans 18 residues, from the cysteine through the phenylalanine. The read is trimmed to its CDR3 DNA, 54 bases read in frame from base 1.

The TCR was taken from an adult in good health. Here the chain combines TRBV19 and TRBJ2-1, and 8 junctional nucleotides match TRBD1. Sequenced here: peripheral blood, sampled on day 0 of AZD1222 vaccination. The DNA reads TGTGCCAGTAGTAGAATATCTCTCGGGACAGGCGGGTATAATGAGCAGTTCTTC. The encoded protein is CASSRISLGTGGYNEQFF.